This T cell receptor (beta chain) was sequenced for a study of response to subunit inactivated influenza vaccine. Findings of the study overall: Only a handful of new T cells, the authors suggested, are recruited with each seasonal influenza vaccination.

This clonotype was found a few times. What it recognizes is unknown. The germline CDR1 and CDR2 sequences are SEHNR and FQNEAQ (reference sequence). CDR3 length equals 16 residues. V was clipped by 4 bases and J by 5 bases; unmatched bases: 10. TCRdb recomputed calls from the RT-PCR reads with MiXCR, one row per CDR3 protein. The sample records 650,000 to 800,000 distinct CDR3 sequences, less than 20% being singletons. The source was PBMCs from blood, collected more than 4 days after vaccination. V gene TRBV7-9 combines with J gene TRBJ2-3, with 9 bases aligning to TRBD2. This TCR was sampled from a man aged 45-65 years who received an inactivated influenza vaccine. The CDR3 region has the DNA TGTGCCAGCAGCTCCCCCCTAGCGGGACGTGGAGATACGCAGTATTTT. Its translation is CASSSPLAGRGDTQYF.